This entry is about one T cell receptor beta chain. These data are taken from a study of blood T cells in healthy people across ages. Germline loops: CDR1 DFQATT, CDR2 SNEGSKA (reference sequence). The CDR3 consists of 15 residues. V lost 3 bases and J 1 base, leaving 13 bases between the germline ends. A J-beta primer mix and a sample-barcoded 5' primer were used in a second PCR of about 7 to 12 cycles. TCRdb re-derived calls from the 5' RACE reads in MiXCR, one entry per CDR3 protein. Among about 730,000 distinct CDR3 sequences listed, around 40% were seen once. This chain joins TRBV20-1 and TRBJ2-1; unclear D gene. The sequencing sample was made of blood. The clonotype originates from an older woman in good health. The CDR3 nucleotides are TGCAGTGCTAGGGGTTTCGAGGCTTCCTACAATGAGCAGTTCTTC. It yields the protein CSARGFEASYNEQFF.